The 27 T cell receptor beta chains below all came from one sample that was sequenced in a study of blood T cell repertoires in COVID-19. The data were produced by immunoSEQ multiplex PCR, yet TCRdb's version contains in-frame clones alone and is incomplete. The data show approximately 190,000 clones, just over 85% seen once. Sequenced: peripheral blood. These receptors were obtained from an elderly man with acute or convalescent COVID-19.

The rearrangement joins TRBV6-6 to TRBJ1-1; TRBD1 is a possible D gene (5 bases). The CDR3 loop spans 14 amino acids. Germline V CDR1 and CDR2: MNHNY, SVGAGI (reference sequence). V was pared by 2 bases and J by 2 bases, with 9 bases between. CDR3 bases: TGTGCCAGCAGTTACGGCAGGGCTAACACTGAAGCTTTCTTT. Its translation is CASSYGRANTEAFF.

V gene TRBV7-3 combines with J gene TRBJ2-3; no firm D call. The CDR3 has 15 residues. V was trimmed by 5 bases and J by 1 base, leaving 13 bases between them. The germline gives CDR1 SGHTA, CDR2 FQGTGA. The DNA of the CDR3 is TGTGCCAGCAGCCCTGGTTCTACCCGCACAGATACGCAGTATTTT. It yields the protein CASSPGSTRTDTQYF.

The rearrangement uses TRBV27 and TRBJ1-2, with D hard to call. V was pared by 10 bases and J by 2 bases, with 11 bases between. There are 12 residues in the CDR3. Germline V gene sequence: CDR1 MNHEY, CDR2 SMNVEV (reference sequence). CDR3 amino acids: CATSDGNYGYTF. The CDR3 DNA sequence: TGTGCCACTAGTGACGGGAACTATGGCTACACCTTC.

This clone was recorded a few times. This chain connects TRBV18 to TRBJ1-4, with D possibly matching TRBD1 (6 bases). V dropped 5 bases and J dropped 3 bases, with 10 bases sitting between them. The CDR3 runs to 14 residues. From germline, CDR1 is KGHSH and CDR2 LQKENI. CDR3 DNA sequence: TGTGCCAGCTCAAATACAGGGCCTAATGAAAAACTGTTTTTT. Residues: CASSNTGPNEKLFF. Variable domain in full (rest from reference TRBV18 and TRBJ1-4): NAGVMQNPRHLVRRRGQEARLRCSPMKGHSHVYWYRQLPEEGLKFMVYLQKENIIDESGMPKERFSAEFPKEGPSILRIQQVVRGDSAAYFCASSNTGPNEKLFFGSGTQLSVL.

The rearrangement links TRBV14 to TRBJ1-2; D unclear. Germline CDR1 SGHDN, CDR2 FVKESK. The germline V and J ends were trimmed by 1 base and 0 bases, with 9 bases remaining between them. This CDR3 comprises 15 residues. The CDR3 spells CASSQVAGANYGYTF. In DNA form, the CDR3 reads TGTGCCAGCAGCCAAGTCGCCGGGGCTAACTATGGCTACACCTTC.

The V and J genes are TRBV30 and TRBJ2-2, with 7 nucleotides matching TRBD2. CDR3 length: 15 amino acids. Unmatched junction bases numbered 10, after V lost 5 bases and J lost 4 bases. From germline, CDR1 is GTSNPN and CDR2 SVGIG (reference sequence). CDR3 sequence (DNA): TGTGCCTGGTCCCGACTAGCCGCCCCCACCGGGGAGCTGTTTTTT. Protein sequence: CAWSRLAAPTGELFF.

The V and J genes are TRBV7-9 and TRBJ2-7, with D maybe TRBD1 (6 bases). This CDR3 is 14 amino acids long. Germline V gives CDR1 SEHNR, CDR2 FQNEAQ (reference sequence). Trimming stripped 0 bases from V and 7 bases from J, with 13 bases between. In nucleotides, the CDR3 is TGTGCCAGCAGCTTAGCCCAGGGTCAGGGGGAGCAGTACTTC. Translating gives CASSLAQGQGEQYF.

Concerning this clone: Other DNA sequences in this specimen translate into the identical CDR3. This chain connects TRBV7-2 to TRBJ1-5, with D perhaps matching TRBD1 (5 bases). This CDR3 is built from 14 residues. V gave up 4 bases and J gave up 4 bases, with 11 bases separating them. The germline V gene has CDR1 SGHTA and CDR2 FQGNSA. This CDR3 is CASSSRGGNQPQHF. The CDR3, as DNA: TGTGCCAGCAGCTCCCGGGGGGGGAATCAGCCCCAGCATTTT.

This chain links TRBV6-5 with TRBJ2-3; TRBD2 matches 11 bases. The V segment lost 7 bases and the J segment 2 bases; nucleotides outside the gene matches: 2. The CDR3 contains 14 residues. Germline CDR1 is MNHEY and CDR2 is SVGAGI. The CDR3 sequence is CASTSGRYTDTQYF. CDR3 bases: TGTGCCAGCACTAGCGGGAGGTACACAGATACGCAGTATTTT.

V usage is TRBV9 and J usage is TRBJ2-1, with 10 positions matching TRBD1. Unmatched junction bases numbered 10, after V lost 0 bases and J lost 10 bases. The germline V gene encodes CDR1 SGDLS and CDR2 YYNGEE. This CDR3 is built from 16 residues. CDR3 region: CASSVVGTGAGYEQFF. In DNA, the CDR3 is TGTGCCAGCAGCGTAGTGGGGACAGGGGCAGGGTACGAGCAGTTCTTC.

The rearrangement links TRBV7-2 to TRBJ1-3; perhaps TRBD1 as D (5 bases). This CDR3 comprises 16 residues. Germline V CDR1 and CDR2: SGHTA, FQGNSA. V lost 1 base, J lost 4 bases, and 14 bases lay in between. CDR3 region: CASSLEAGGWGNTIYF. The CDR3 bases are TGTGCCAGCAGCTTAGAGGCGGGGGGTTGGGGAAACACCATATATTTT.

The rearrangement uses TRBV29-1 and TRBJ2-4; 15 bases agree with TRBD2. The germline V gene has CDR1 SQVTM and CDR2 ANQGSEA. With V trimmed by 4 bases and J by 8 bases, 0 bases remained unmatched. CDR3 length: 13 residues. CDR3 coding DNA: TGCAGCGTTGGGACTAGCGGGAGGGACATTCAGTACTTC. It codes for CSVGTSGRDIQYF. Full variable domain (rest looked up from reference TRBV29-1 and TRBJ2-4): SAVISQKPSRDICQRGTSLTIQCQVDSQVTMMFWYRQQPGQSLTLIATANQGSEATYESGFVIDKFPISRPNLTFSTLTVSNMSPEDSSIYLCSVGTSGRDIQYFGAGTRLSVL.

This chain joins TRBV24-1 and TRBJ2-5; TRBD2 aligns across 10 bases. Germline CDR1 reads KGHDR; CDR2 reads SFDVKD. This CDR3 comprises 14 residues. Losses at the gene ends were 10 bases for V and 5 bases for J; bases not matched to a gene: 9. The CDR3 bases are TGTGCCACTGGGCTAGCGGGAGTGGGTGAGACCCAGTACTTC. It is translated as CATGLAGVGETQYF.

This clone is a singleton in its sample. J is TRBJ1-2 and V is TRBV5-4; 8 bases fit TRBD1. This CDR3 region has 14 residues. CDR1 SGHNT and CDR2 YYREEE come from the germline V gene (reference sequence). The ends lost 0 bases at V and 3 bases at J; junction bases unmatched: 1. The CDR3 coding sequence is TGTGCCAGCAGCTTGGCGACAGGGGACTATGGCTACACCTTC. Translated: CASSLATGDYGYTF.

V and J are TRBV29-1 and TRBJ2-2; D possibly corresponds to TRBD1 (5 bases). Germline V gene sequence: CDR1 SQVTM, CDR2 ANQGSEA. The CDR3 extends over 13 amino acids. The V end lost 5 bases, the J end lost 4 bases, and 11 bases lay between the germline ends. The CDR3 DNA reads as TGCAGCGTTCAGGGTACGGGCACCGGGGAGCTGTTTTTT. Its translation: CSVQGTGTGELFF.

The genes are TRBV7-8 and TRBJ1-1, with D perhaps matching TRBD1 (6 bases). The V end was cut by 5 bases, the J end by 0 bases, with 16 bases between. Germline values: CDR1 SGHVS, CDR2 FQNEAQ. The CDR3 is 16 residues long. CDR3 amino acids: CASSPRGSGVNTEAFF. The CDR3 DNA is TGTGCCAGCAGCCCCAGGGGATCCGGGGTGAACACTGAAGCTTTCTTT.

This clone was counted once. The chain carries TRBV10-3 and TRBJ2-3, with 9 bases identical to TRBD2. V was clipped by 7 bases and J by 4 bases; unmatched bases: 6. CDR1 and CDR2 (germline): ENHRY, SYGVKD. The CDR3 runs 14 residues. CDR3 DNA: TGTGCCATCAAAGCTAGCGGGATGGCAGATACGCAGTATTTT. Its translation is CAIKASGMADTQYF.

This chain uses TRBV6-1 with TRBJ2-1; 13 nucleotides align to TRBD2. Germline V lookup: CDR1 MNHNS, CDR2 SASEGT. The CDR3 covers 17 residues. The V gene end was trimmed by 3 bases and the J gene end by 8 bases; junction bases not matched to a gene: 10. The CDR3 protein is CASSDATSGRSGDEQFF. Here the CDR3 DNA reads TGTGCCAGCAGTGACGCGACTAGCGGGAGGAGTGGGGATGAGCAGTTCTTC.

The chain uses TRBV5-4 and TRBJ1-2; D not resolved. The V end was cut by 4 bases, the J end by 0 bases, with 13 bases between. This CDR3 has 15 residues. CDR1 SGHNT and CDR2 YYREEE come from the germline V gene (reference sequence). CDR3 protein: CASSPPKGANYGYTF. CDR3 coding DNA: TGTGCCAGCAGCCCGCCAAAGGGAGCTAACTATGGCTACACCTTC.

This clone was seen more than once but under ten times. The chain is built from TRBV30 and TRBJ1-1; 10 bases are a match to TRBD1. With V trimmed by 2 bases and J by 4 bases, 1 base remained unmatched. The length of the CDR3 is 13 residues. CDR1 and CDR2 from the germline V gene are GTSNPN and SVGIG (reference sequence). The CDR3 here is CAWSRTGGTEAFF. CDR3 in DNA: TGTGCCTGGAGTCGGACAGGGGGCACTGAAGCTTTCTTT. Based on the CDR3 plus reference TRBV30 and TRBJ1-1, the full variable domain is SQTIHQWPATLVQPVGSPLSLECTVEGTSNPNLYWYRQAAGRGLQLLFYSVGIGQISSEVPQNLSASRPQDRQFILSSKKLLLSDSGFYLCAWSRTGGTEAFFGQGTRLTVV.

V is TRBV6-5 and J is TRBJ2-3, with D maybe TRBD1 (6 bases). This CDR3 has 15 residues. Trimming took off 6 bases at V and 8 bases at J, with 21 bases between the two ends. Germline values: CDR1 MNHEY, CDR2 SVGAGI. As DNA, the CDR3 is TGTGCCAGCAGATATACCTGGACAGATGATTCTACGCAGTATTTT. It codes for CASRYTWTDDSTQYF.

The rearrangement uses TRBV19 and TRBJ2-3, with 11 bases that match TRBD2. The length of the CDR3 is 15 residues. The germline gives CDR1 LNHDA, CDR2 SQIVND (reference sequence). The ends lost 5 bases at V and 6 bases at J; junction bases unmatched: 7. Here the CDR3 DNA reads TGTGCCAGTAGTCCCCTAGCGGGAGGCGGGGATACGCAGTATTTT. Translation gives CASSPLAGGGDTQYF.

This clone was seen once. The chain has TRBV29-1 and TRBJ2-3; TRBD2 matches 11 bases. Per the germline V gene, CDR1 is SQVTM and CDR2 is ANQGSEA. This CDR3 comprises 12 residues. The V segment lost 7 bases and the J segment 5 bases; nucleotides outside the gene matches: 2. CDR3 nucleotides: TGCAGCGGCGGGACTAGCGGAGATACGCAGTATTTT. Translating gives CSGGTSGDTQYF.

The CDR3 here is CASSPGLAENEQFF. CDR3 DNA: TGTGCCAGCAGCCCGGGACTAGCGGAGAATGAGCAGTTCTTC. The chain uses TRBV7-2 and TRBJ2-1, with 11 bases matching TRBD2. The CDR3 is 14 amino acids. V lost 5 bases to trimming and J lost 7 bases; unmatched junction nucleotides: 4. CDR1 is SGHTA and CDR2 is FQGNSA in the germline V gene.

The chain couples TRBV5-1 to TRBJ2-3; 10 bases line up with TRBD2. Trimming cost V 3 bases and J 6 bases; bases outside gene matches: 7. Germline V gene sequence: CDR1 SGHRS, CDR2 YFSETQ. The CDR3 loop spans 15 amino acids. Here the CDR3 reads CASSSSGRAEDTQYF. The CDR3 bases are TGCGCCAGCAGCTCGAGCGGGAGGGCTGAGGATACGCAGTATTTT.

The chain employs TRBV29-1 and TRBJ1-5, with D unresolved. CDR1 SQVTM and CDR2 ANQGSEA come from the germline V gene. The V end was cut by 4 bases, the J end by 6 bases, with 13 bases between. The CDR3 is 13 amino acids. This CDR3 is CSVVGQVGQPQHF. The CDR3, as DNA: TGCAGCGTTGTAGGCCAGGTGGGTCAGCCCCAGCATTTT. Full variable domain (rest looked up from reference TRBV29-1 and TRBJ1-5): SAVISQKPSRDICQRGTSLTIQCQVDSQVTMMFWYRQQPGQSLTLIATANQGSEATYESGFVIDKFPISRPNLTFSTLTVSNMSPEDSSIYLCSVVGQVGQPQHFGDGTRLSIL.

This chain connects TRBV27 to TRBJ2-7; tentative D call: TRBD1 (5 bases). Looked up from germline, CDR1 is MNHEY and CDR2 is SMNVEV (reference sequence). CDR3 length: 15 residues. Deletions cut 7 bases from V and 1 base from J, with 17 bases between. CDR3 sequence reads: CASKVGLDTSYEQYF. Written as DNA, the CDR3 is TGTGCCAGCAAGGTCGGGCTGGACACTTCCTACGAGCAGTACTTC.